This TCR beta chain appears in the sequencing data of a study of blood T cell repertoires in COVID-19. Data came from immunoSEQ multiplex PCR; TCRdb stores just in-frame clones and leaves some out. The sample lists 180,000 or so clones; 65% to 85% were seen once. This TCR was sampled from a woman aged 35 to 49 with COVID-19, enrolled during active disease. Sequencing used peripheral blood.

The CDR3 region has the DNA TGTGCCAGCAGCTTGAGTTTTCAGGTTGATCAGCCCCAGCATTTT. Translated: CASSLSFQVDQPQHF. The chain has TRBV5-6 and TRBJ1-5; no clear D gene. Germline CDR1 and CDR2: SGHDT and YYEEEE. The CDR3 sequence is 15 residues long. Trimming removed 1 base from V and 5 bases from J, with 13 bases in between.